There are many counts of the clone carrying this TCR beta chain. These data come from a study of CD8 T cells in ankylosing spondylitis. Trimming pared 1 base from V and 10 bases from J, leaving 14 bases between. There are 13 residues in the CDR3. Germline V gives CDR1 DFQATT, CDR2 SNEGSKA (reference sequence). TCRdb called the 5' RACE reads again in MiXCR, with one record for every CDR3 protein. The table lists 200,000 to 250,000 distinct CDR3 sequences, around 10% of them singletons. This chain joins TRBV20-1 and TRBJ2-1; unclear D gene. This sequence originates from a male donor with ankylosing spondylitis or in good health (not recorded which). Sequenced input: blood, either unsorted or a sorted T cell fraction (not recorded which). CDR3 sequence reads: CSARALGTTEQFF. The CDR3 DNA reads TGCAGTGCTAGAGCCCTGGGTACAACCGAGCAGTTCTTC.